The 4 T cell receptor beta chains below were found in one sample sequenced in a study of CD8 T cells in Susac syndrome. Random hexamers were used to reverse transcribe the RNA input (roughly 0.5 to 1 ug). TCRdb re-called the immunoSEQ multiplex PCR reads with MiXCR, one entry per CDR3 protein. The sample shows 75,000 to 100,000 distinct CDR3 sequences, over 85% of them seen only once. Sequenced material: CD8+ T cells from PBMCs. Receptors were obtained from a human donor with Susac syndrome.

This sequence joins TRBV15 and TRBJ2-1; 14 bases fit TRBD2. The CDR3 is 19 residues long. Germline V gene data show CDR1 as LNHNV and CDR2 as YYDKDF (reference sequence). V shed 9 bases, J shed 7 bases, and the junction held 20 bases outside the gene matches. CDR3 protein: CATRGPFPGTSGRQNEQFF. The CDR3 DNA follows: TGTGCCACTAGGGGACCGTTCCCCGGGACTAGCGGGAGACAGAATGAGCAGTTCTTC.

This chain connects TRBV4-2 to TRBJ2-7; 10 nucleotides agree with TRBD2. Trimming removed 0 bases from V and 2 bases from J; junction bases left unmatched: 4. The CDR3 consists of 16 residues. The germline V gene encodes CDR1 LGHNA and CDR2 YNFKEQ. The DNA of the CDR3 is TGTGCCAGCAGCCAAGATATAGCGGGGGGTACCTACGAGCAGTACTTC. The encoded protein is CASSQDIAGGTYEQYF.

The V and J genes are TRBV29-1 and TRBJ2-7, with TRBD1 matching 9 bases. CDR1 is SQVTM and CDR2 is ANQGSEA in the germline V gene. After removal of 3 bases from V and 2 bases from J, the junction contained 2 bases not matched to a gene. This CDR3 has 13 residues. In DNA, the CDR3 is TGCAGCGTTGAGGGACAGGGAACCTACGAGCAGTACTTC. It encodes CSVEGQGTYEQYF.

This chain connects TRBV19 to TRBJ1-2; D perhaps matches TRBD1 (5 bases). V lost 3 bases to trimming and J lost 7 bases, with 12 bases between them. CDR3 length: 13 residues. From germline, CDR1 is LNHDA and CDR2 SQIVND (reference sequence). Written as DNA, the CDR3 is TGTGCCAGTAGTATCCAGCCCCAGGGTGGCTACACCTTC. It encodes CASSIQPQGGYTF. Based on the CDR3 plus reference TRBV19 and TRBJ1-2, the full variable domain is DGGITQSPKYLFRKEGQNVTLSCEQNLNHDAMYWYRQDPGQGLRLIYYSQIVNDFQKGDIAEGYSVSREKKESFPLTVTSAQKNPTAFYLCASSIQPQGGYTFGSGTRLTVV.